This TCR beta chain appears in the sequencing data of a study of CD8 T cells in ankylosing spondylitis. This clonotype was counted many times. As yet, its antigen is unknown. TCRdb re-called the 5' RACE reads through MiXCR, storing one row per CDR3 protein. The sample lists 200,000 to 250,000 distinct CDR3 sequences; 10% were seen once. Germline values: CDR1 SGHTA, CDR2 FQGNSA. The CDR3 sequence is 17 residues long. The V and J ends lost 2 bases and 7 bases, in that order; junction bases with no gene match: 13. Whole-study results and caveats: Enrichment of disease-linked clones was reportedly significant in matched ankylosing spondylitis synovial fluid. Disease-linked clones bore a CD8+ phenotype and were relatively rare in peripheral blood.

This chain uses TRBV7-2 with TRBJ2-3, with 9 bases matching TRBD1. The sequenced sample consisted of blood, either unsorted or a sorted T cell fraction (not recorded which). This sequence originates from a male donor with ankylosing spondylitis or in good health (not recorded which). CDR3 amino acids: CASSLTGAGTGRYTQYF. The CDR3 region has the DNA TGTGCCAGCAGCTTAACTGGGGCCGGGACAGGGAGATATACGCAGTATTTT.